These T cell receptor beta chains were read from a single sample in a study of metastatic and nonmetastatic thyroid tumors. MiXCR reprocessed the PCR reads for TCRdb. Among about 92,000 clones, approximately 15% were seen once, and the ten largest hold 3.6%. Specimen: blood. These receptors all come from a female donor with papillary thyroid cancer or a benign thyroid nodule (not recorded which). Some clones in this sample may be carry-over from other donors' samples. Each CDR3 is given with its conserved first and last residue. A D gene is named only where the DNA matches it firmly. Size tells how often a clone was seen (once, few, many) or the class of an expanded clone, and some rows leave it out.

d_gene | j_gene | abundance | v_gene | CDR3aa | CDR3nt
NA | TRBJ2-7 | many | TRBV29-1 | CSVESVVLGGSYEQYF | TGCAGCGTTGAATCTGTTGTCCTCGGAGGTTCCTACGAGCAGTACTTC
TRBD1 | TRBJ1-1 | once | TRBV7-9 | CASSLGQSNNTEAFF | TGTGCCAGCAGTTTGGGACAGTCAAATAACACTGAAGCTTTCTTT
TRBD2 | TRBJ2-3 | many | TRBV18 | CASSPGTTGTDTQYF | TGTGCCAGCTCACCTGGGACTACCGGCACAGATACGCAGTATTTT
TRBD2 | TRBJ2-1 | many | TRBV25-1 | CASSLAGGFNEQFF | TGTGCCAGCAGTTTAGCGGGGGGGTTCAATGAGCAGTTCTTC
TRBD2 | TRBJ2-5 | many | TRBV20-1 | CSASPGRGILYF | TGCAGTGCCTCCCCGGGGAGGGGAATTCTGTACTTC
NA | TRBJ1-3 | many | TRBV30 | CAWSVPGFGNTIYF | TGTGCCTGGAGTGTGCCAGGGTTTGGAAACACCATATATTTT
NA | TRBJ2-5 | many | TRBV28 | CASVRGGSQETQYF | TGTGCCAGCGTCCGAGGGGGATCCCAAGAGACCCAGTACTTC
TRBD1 | TRBJ2-7 | many | TRBV15 | CATSRKNSPGQLFYEQYF | TGTGCCACCAGCAGAAAAAATTCACCGGGACAGCTTTTCTACGAGCAGTACTTC
NA | TRBJ1-2 | many | TRBV9 | CASSSKRVVDYNYGYTF | TGTGCCAGCAGCTCGAAGAGGGTCGTGGACTACAACTATGGCTACACCTTC
TRBD2 | TRBJ2-7 | many | TRBV7-8 | CASSLGIGAGASYEQYF | TGTGCCAGCAGCTTAGGTATTGGAGCGGGGGCTTCCTACGAGCAGTACTTC
NA | TRBJ1-3 | many | TRBV9 | CASSPVSGRLSGNTIYF | TGTGCCAGCAGCCCCGTATCGGGACGGCTCTCTGGAAACACCATATATTTT
NA | TRBJ2-7 | many | TRBV6-6 | CASSYSDRIYEQYF | TGTGCCAGCAGTTACTCGGACAGAATATACGAGCAGTACTTC
NA | TRBJ1-3 | many | TRBV5-1 | CASSAGQSLSGNTIYF | TGCGCCAGCAGCGCAGGACAGAGCCTCTCTGGAAACACCATATATTTT
NA | TRBJ2-1 | many | TRBV19 | CASSIDPGSEQFF | TGTGCCAGTAGTATAGACCCAGGGTCTGAGCAGTTCTTC
NA | TRBJ2-5 | few | TRBV6-1 | CAIIMVRAGETQYF | TGTGCCATCATAATGGTCAGGGCAGGTGAGACCCAGTACTTC
TRBD1 | TRBJ2-7 | many | TRBV4-2 | CASSSGQGYEQYF | TGTGCCAGCAGCTCGGGACAGGGGTACGAGCAGTACTTC
NA | TRBJ1-2 | few | TRBV7-4 | CASSLVNRPSNYGYTF | TGTGCCAGCAGCTTAGTGAACAGACCTTCTAACTATGGCTACACCTTC
NA | TRBJ2-3 | NA | TRBV15 | CATSGERGTTDTQYF | TGTGCCACCAGCGGAGAAAGAGGGACAACAGATACGCAGTATTTT
TRBD2 | TRBJ2-3 | NA | TRBV20-1 | CSANWAGEMTDTQYF | TGCAGTGCTAATTGGGCGGGGGAGATGACAGATACGCAGTATTTT
NA | TRBJ2-7 | many | TRBV28 | CASRQPPYEQYF | TGTGCCAGCCGACAGCCGCCCTACGAGCAGTACTTC
NA | TRBJ2-5 | once | TRBV6-1 | CASSPGDSQETQYF | TGTGCCAGCAGTCCAGGTGACAGTCAAGAGACCCAGTACTTC
NA | TRBJ1-2 | many | TRBV24-1 | CATSEPRSGYTF | TGTGCCACCAGTGAACCCAGGTCTGGCTACACCTTC
TRBD1 | TRBJ1-4 | few | TRBV5-4 | CASSQNRGVNEKLFF | TGTGCCAGCAGCCAGAACAGGGGAGTAAATGAAAAACTGTTTTTT
NA | TRBJ2-2 | many | TRBV30 | CAWSMNGELFF | TGTGCCTGGAGTATGAACGGGGAGCTGTTTTTT
NA | TRBJ2-1 | NA | TRBV28 | CATGRCGLWTYNEQFF | TGTGCCACCGGACGGTGTGGCTTATGGACCTACAATGAGCAGTTCTTC
NA | TRBJ1-1 | NA | TRBV7-6 | CASSYKAGGARAFF | TGTGCCAGCAGCTACAAAGCCGGGGGCGCGCGGGCTTTCTTT
TRBD1 | TRBJ1-2 | many | TRBV12-3/TRBV12-4 | CASSFSGGSANYGYTF | TGTGCCAGCAGTTTTTCAGGGGGCAGCGCTAACTATGGCTACACCTTC
NA | TRBJ2-7 | many | TRBV29-1 | CSVGEGLGEQYF | TGCAGCGTTGGAGAGGGGTTGGGCGAGCAGTACTTC
NA | TRBJ2-7 | many | TRBV7-2 | CASSLGRWGYEQYF | TGTGCCAGCAGCTTAGGGAGATGGGGGTACGAGCAGTACTTC
TRBD1 | TRBJ2-7 | many | TRBV6-1 | CASSFDRAEQYF | TGTGCCAGCAGTTTCGACAGGGCCGAGCAGTACTTC
TRBD1 | TRBJ1-2 | many | TRBV3-1 | CASTSFRTGYGYTF | TGTGCCAGCACTTCGTTTCGGACAGGCTATGGCTACACCTTC
NA | TRBJ1-1 | many | TRBV25-1 | CASISSGVNTEAFF | TGTGCCAGCATCTCGTCGGGGGTGAACACTGAAGCTTTCTTT
NA | TRBJ2-7 | many | TRBV20-1 | CSAPDAGIEQYF | TGCAGTGCCCCGGACGCCGGGATCGAGCAGTACTTC
TRBD1 | TRBJ2-7 | NA | TRBV6-1 | CASSGTGGFIYEQYF | TGTGCCAGCAGTGGGACAGGGGGATTTATCTACGAGCAGTACTTC
NA | TRBJ2-3 | many | TRBV28 | CASSLAVITDTQYF | TGTGCCAGCAGTTTGGCTGTGATCACAGATACGCAGTATTTT
NA | TRBJ2-7 | NA | TRBV7-9 | CASSSVAGIYEQYF | TGTGCCAGCAGCTCGGTGGCAGGAATCTACGAGCAGTACTTC
NA | TRBJ1-4 | few | TRBV6-1 | CASSAPQGALATNEKLFF | TGTGCCAGCAGTGCACCCCAGGGAGCCCTGGCAACTAATGAAAAACTGTTTTTT
NA | TRBJ1-3 | many | TRBV27 | CASSSRQDSGNTIYF | TGTGCCAGCAGTTCACGACAGGACTCTGGAAACACCATATATTTT
NA | TRBJ2-2 | NA | TRBV7-3 | CASSFYRAGELFF | TGTGCCAGCAGCTTCTACAGGGCCGGGGAGCTGTTTTTT
NA | TRBJ2-5 | NA | TRBV20-1 | CSALKGAQYF | TGCAGTGCCCTAAAGGGGGCCCAGTACTTC
NA | TRBJ1-6 | NA | TRBV30 | CAWNHGQRGSPLHF | TGTGCCTGGAACCACGGGCAGAGGGGGTCACCCCTCCACTTT